A single sample is the source of the 18 T cell receptor beta chains below, sequenced in a study of T-cell memory formation after mild COVID-19 (dated by TCRdb to the early 2020s). Receptors were amplified or captured by 5' RACE. The sequencing machine was an Illumina NovaSeq 6000. The public sequencing data were trimmed at Q25 with fastp and processed into clonotypes with MiXCR by TCRdb, which kept only in-frame beta chains. Each CDR3 protein appears once, grouped with its most common genes and DNA. The sample yields some 68,000 distinct CDR3 sequences; around 17% were counted once. Roughly 33% of the sample belongs to the ten largest clones. The sequenced sample was PBMCs or a T cell subset sorted from them (not recorded which). The receptors were sampled from an adult woman who had mild COVID-19 (a few samples of this study predate the infection). The sample titles of this study are shuffled in the database, so cell type and time point are left out; the donor was told from shared clones.

The V and J genes are TRBV7-6 and TRBJ2-7; D uncertain. V was pared by 4 bases and J by 0 bases, with 7 bases between. Germline loops: CDR1 SGHVS, CDR2 FNYEAQ. The CDR3 covers 13 residues. This CDR3 reads CASSSASSYEQYF. The CDR3, as DNA: TGTGCCAGCAGCTCCGCGAGCTCCTACGAGCAGTACTTC.

V usage is TRBV7-8 and J usage is TRBJ2-5, with a weak D call TRBD2 (7 bases). Trimming left V 3 bases short and J 5 bases short, with 19 bases between. This CDR3 is 16 amino acids long. From germline, CDR1 is SGHVS and CDR2 FQNEAQ. The CDR3 protein is CASSFPDAGRGETQYF. DNA of the CDR3: TGTGCCAGCAGCTTCCCGGACGCAGGGAGGGGGGAGACCCAGTACTTC.

The rearrangement links TRBV7-9 to TRBJ1-5; 7 bases line up with TRBD1. From germline, CDR1 is SEHNR and CDR2 FQNEAQ (reference sequence). The CDR3 consists of 14 residues. Germline trimming cut 4 bases from V and 6 bases from J; bases unmatched to any gene: 6. For the CDR3, the DNA is TGTGCCAGCAGCTACAAGGGGGCTATTCAGCCCCAGCATTTT. Its translation: CASSYKGAIQPQHF. Complete variable domain (other parts from reference TRBV7-9 and TRBJ1-5): DTGVSQNPRHKITKRGQNVTFRCDPISEHNRLYWYRQTLGQGPEFLTYFQNEAQLEKSRLLSDRFSAERPKGSFSTLEIQRTEQGDSAMYLCASSYKGAIQPQHFGDGTRLSIL.

The V call is TRBV5-6, the J call TRBJ1-5; 7 bases fit TRBD1. The junction had 16 bases not matched to a gene; V was cut back by 3 bases and J by 1 base. Per the germline V gene, CDR1 is SGHDT and CDR2 is YYEEEE. The CDR3 has 19 amino acids. CDR3 region: CASSSSRDSVRPSNQPQHF. DNA for the CDR3: TGTGCCAGCAGCTCGAGCCGGGACAGCGTTCGTCCGAGCAATCAGCCCCAGCATTTT.

Many counts were recorded for this clonotype. V is TRBV5-4 and J is TRBJ1-1; TRBD1 might be the D (5 bases). Germline V gene lookup returns CDR1 SGHNT and CDR2 YYREEE (reference sequence). Trimming pared 0 bases from V and 3 bases from J, leaving 15 bases between. This CDR3 region has 16 residues. The CDR3 here is CASSLGGESYDTEAFF. The CDR3 DNA reads TGTGCCAGCAGCTTGGGAGGGGAGAGTTATGACACTGAAGCTTTCTTT.

The chain is built from TRBV6-2 or TRBV6-3 and TRBJ1-5; 9 nucleotides align to TRBD1. The CDR3 is made up of 13 amino acids. V trimming: 7 bases; J trimming: 4 bases; junction bases outside the gene matches: 2. Germline-derived CDR1 and CDR2 are MNHEY and SVGEGT. The CDR3: CASTGQGNQPQHF. CDR3 bases: TGTGCCAGCACCGGACAGGGGAATCAGCCCCAGCATTTT.

This clonotype was observed a handful of times. The chain employs TRBV7-6 and TRBJ2-7, with D maybe TRBD2 (6 bases). The CDR3 is 15 amino acids. The germline CDR1 and CDR2 sequences are SGHVS and FNYEAQ. V was cut by 1 base and J by 1 base, with 11 bases left in between. The CDR3 loop is CASSLEGTASYEQYF. In nucleotides, the CDR3 is TGTGCCAGCAGCTTAGAAGGGACTGCGTCCTACGAGCAGTACTTC.

This clonotype has just a few counts. The chain joins TRBV7-6 to TRBJ2-7; 8 bases are a match to TRBD1. Germline trimming cut 5 bases from V and 1 base from J; bases unmatched to any gene: 13. Germline assignment: CDR1 SGHVS and CDR2 FNYEAQ. This CDR3 region has 17 residues. CDR3 residues: CASSPRAGTGSSYEQYF. In DNA form, the CDR3 reads TGTGCCAGCAGCCCTCGGGCGGGGACAGGTAGTTCCTACGAGCAGTACTTC.

The CDR3 DNA is TGTGCCAGCAGCCCACCTTGGACAGGGGGAGACAATCAGCCCCAGCATTTT. Amino acids: CASSPPWTGGDNQPQHF. The J gene is TRBJ1-5, the V gene TRBV7-9, with TRBD1 matching 10 bases. V lost 5 bases and J lost 3; bases outside the gene matches: 10. The germline V gene has CDR1 SEHNR and CDR2 FQNEAQ (reference sequence). CDR3 length equals 17 residues.

This chain uses TRBV9 with TRBJ2-1; TRBD2 aligns across 11 bases. This CDR3 region has 16 residues. Germline trimming cut 3 bases from V and 3 bases from J; bases unmatched to any gene: 5. CDR1 is SGDLS and CDR2 is YYNGEE in the germline V gene. The CDR3 DNA reads as TGTGCCAGCAGCGCTTTAGCGGGGGGGAACTACAATGAGCAGTTCTTC. Residues: CASSALAGGNYNEQFF.

This clonotype was seen only a few times. V usage is TRBV12-3 or TRBV12-4 and J usage is TRBJ1-2; 7 nucleotides match TRBD1. The CDR3 is 13 amino acids. V gave up 6 bases and J gave up 3 bases; unmatched junction bases: 4. The CDR3 is CASSPTGDYGYTF. The CDR3 DNA sequence: TGTGCCAGCAGCCCAACAGGGGACTATGGCTACACCTTC.

The chain joins TRBV5-1 to TRBJ2-1; D is possibly TRBD2 (5 bases). The CDR3 contains 15 residues. Deletions cut 2 bases from V and 2 bases from J, with 11 bases between. Looked up from germline, CDR1 is SGHRS and CDR2 is YFSETQ. The CDR3 loop is CASSFATLAYNEQFF. The CDR3, as DNA: TGCGCCAGCAGCTTCGCGACACTAGCCTACAATGAGCAGTTCTTC.

The J gene is TRBJ2-7, the V gene TRBV7-9; 12 bases line up with TRBD2. The CDR3 covers 14 residues. In germline, CDR1 is SEHNR, CDR2 FQNEAQ (reference sequence). J lost 5 bases, V lost 3 bases, and 2 bases had no gene match. CDR3 residues: CASSLTSGSDEQYF. The CDR3 DNA follows: TGTGCCAGCAGCTTGACTAGCGGGAGCGACGAGCAGTACTTC. Supplemented by reference TRBV7-9 and TRBJ2-7, the full variable domain reads DTGVSQNPRHKITKRGQNVTFRCDPISEHNRLYWYRQTLGQGPEFLTYFQNEAQLEKSRLLSDRFSAERPKGSFSTLEIQRTEQGDSAMYLCASSLTSGSDEQYFGPGTRLTVT.

The chain is built from TRBV20-1 and TRBJ1-2; D gene unclear. The V gene's germline CDR1 is DFQATT and CDR2 SNEGSKA (reference sequence). This CDR3 comprises 15 residues. Trimming removed 1 base from V and 3 bases from J, with 15 bases in between. In nucleotides, the CDR3 is TGCAGTGCTAGAGCGATTGGAGAGGTTGACTATGGCTACACCTTC. Protein sequence: CSARAIGEVDYGYTF.

This sequence joins TRBV12-3 or TRBV12-4 and TRBJ2-7; D uncertain. The CDR3 has 12 residues. Trimming pared 3 bases from V and 4 bases from J, leaving 7 bases between. The CDR3 bases are TGTGCCAGCAGTTTTACCCTATACGAGCAGTACTTC. Encoded protein: CASSFTLYEQYF.

This chain connects TRBV9 to TRBJ2-1, with 10 bases that match TRBD2. CDR1 and CDR2 (germline): SGDLS, YYNGEE. The CDR3 spans 17 residues. V was clipped by 4 bases and J by 4 bases; unmatched bases: 11. In DNA form, the CDR3 reads TGTGCCAGCAGCTTGACTAGCGGGCATGAATTTTACAATGAGCAGTTCTTC. This translates into CASSLTSGHEFYNEQFF.

V usage is TRBV6-1 and J usage is TRBJ2-4; tentative D call: TRBD2 (5 bases). Trimming cost V 6 bases and J 7 bases, with 10 bases left between them. CDR3 size: 12 residues. Per the germline V gene, CDR1 is MNHNS and CDR2 is SASEGT. Here the CDR3 reads CASRTQRNIQYF. In DNA form, the CDR3 reads TGTGCCAGCAGGACACAGCGGAACATTCAGTACTTC.

DNA of the CDR3: TGTGCCAGCAGCTTAGGGGAATCCCCACACGAGCAGTACTTC. It encodes CASSLGESPHEQYF. The chain carries TRBV7-9 and TRBJ2-7, with no clear D. This CDR3 is 14 amino acids long. Between the trimmed V and J ends, which lost 1 base and 5 bases, there was a span of 12 bases. From germline, CDR1 is SEHNR and CDR2 FQNEAQ (reference sequence).